This TCR beta chain came from a study of siplizumab effects on memory and regulatory T cells. TCRdb's copy holds only in-frame clones and misses some; the assay was immunoSEQ multiplex PCR. Here the sample spans nearly 95,000 clones, 94% being singletons. Study results and limitations: Naive-or-memory phenotypes were unassignable for roughly 75-95% of proliferating CD4+ or CD8+ clones. Major contributors to the alloresponse seemed to be naive T cells, which also appeared more diverse than memory cells.

Worth noting for this clone: Its antigen is not known.

Germline V gives CDR1 MNHEY, CDR2 SVGAGI. The V and J ends lost 3 bases and 2 bases, in that order; junction bases with no gene match: 1. The CDR3 sequence is 14 residues long. This receptor was taken from a human donor in good health. This chain joins TRBV6-5 and TRBJ1-3; 7 bases are shared with TRBD1. The sample was non-Treg CD4+ T cells sorted from blood. The CDR3 sequence: CASSYTGAGNTIYF. As DNA, the CDR3 is TGTGCCAGCAGTTATACAGGGGCTGGAAACACCATATATTTT.